In this sample, the clone carrying this TCR beta chain turned up a few times. Original data processing: Nucleated cell counts were estimated from reference gene primer amplification. Only in-frame clones appear in the TCRdb table, and some are missing; sequencing was by immunoSEQ multiplex PCR. V, J and clone size derive from that table, while D and trimming were established from the DNA sequence. The data show tens of thousands of clones, 79% seen once. The sample comes from a study of blood T cell repertoires in COVID-19. Background on the study: Samples taken during acute and convalescent COVID-19 were collected in the United States, Italy and Spain. PBMCs, B-cell-depleted T cells, or T cells provided the cDNA or gDNA that made up the material.

V gave up 3 bases and J gave up 6 bases, with 14 bases separating them. Per the germline V gene, CDR1 is DFQATT and CDR2 is SNEGSKA (reference sequence). The CDR3 runs to 13 residues. Sequenced input: peripheral blood. The TCR comes from a woman of 80 years or more with active or convalescent COVID-19. The chain couples TRBV20-1 to TRBJ1-1, with TRBD1 as a possible D gene (5 bases). The CDR3 loop reads CSASFDSNSEAFF. The CDR3 nucleotides read TGCAGTGCTAGTTTCGACAGTAACTCTGAAGCTTTCTTT.